One sample yielded the 31 T cell receptor beta chains listed below, sequenced in a study of cytomegalovirus exposure and HLA in healthy donors. A multiplex PCR was run with 60 Vbeta primers and 13 Jbeta primers. Clones were sequenced by immunoSEQ multiplex PCR, and TCRdb holds only the in-frame ones, with some missing. The table shows about 120,000 clones, with around three quarters occurring only once. Sequencing was carried out using PBMCs. The receptor source for this set is a man aged 18 to 30 in good health and CMV-seropositive.

The chain has TRBV7-9 and TRBJ2-1; the match to TRBD1 covers 10 bases. V trimming: 5 bases; J trimming: 8 bases; junction bases outside the gene matches: 12. Per germline, CDR1 SEHNR and CDR2 FQNEAQ (reference sequence). The CDR3 contains 16 residues. The CDR3 here is CASSPPRQGAFDEQFF. CDR3 bases: TGTGCCAGCAGCCCGCCCCGACAGGGGGCATTCGATGAGCAGTTCTTC.

This rearrangement joins TRBV11-2 to TRBJ2-5; maybe TRBD2 (5 bases). V gave up 4 bases and J gave up 4 bases, with 19 bases separating them. The CDR3 sequence is 16 residues long. Germline loops: CDR1 SGHAT, CDR2 FQNNGV. This CDR3 reads CASSSPGWTGGETQYF. The CDR3 DNA follows: TGTGCCAGCAGCTCCCCTGGGTGGACCGGAGGAGAGACCCAGTACTTC.

The chain employs TRBV4-1 and TRBJ1-2, with D perhaps TRBD1 (5 bases). Germline CDR1 and CDR2: MGHRA and YSYEKL. V lost 3 bases and J 5 bases, leaving 13 bases between the germline ends. There are 14 residues in the CDR3. As DNA, the CDR3 is TGCGCCAGCAGCCAGGGGGAGGTGGGGTATGGCTACACCTTC. Amino acids: CASSQGEVGYGYTF.

CDR3 nucleotide sequence: TGCGCCAGCAGCCCGCAACAAATGAACACTGAAGCTTTCTTT. The encoded protein is CASSPQQMNTEAFF. This chain joins TRBV5-1 and TRBJ1-1, with no clear D. The CDR3 consists of 14 residues. The V gene lost 4 bases and the J gene lost 0 bases, with 10 bases spanning the gap. Germline V CDR1 and CDR2: SGHRS, YFSETQ.

V usage is TRBV27 and J usage is TRBJ2-7; 9 bases agree with TRBD1. With V trimmed by 5 bases and J by 4 bases, 3 bases remained unmatched. The V gene's germline CDR1 is MNHEY and CDR2 SMNVEV (reference sequence). CDR3 size: 13 residues. CDR3 in amino acids: CASSPGQGYEQYF. CDR3 coding DNA: TGTGCCAGCAGTCCGGGACAGGGTTACGAGCAGTACTTC.

This chain connects TRBV19 to TRBJ2-1; 7 bases map to TRBD1. CDR3 length: 14 residues. The trim removed 4 bases at V and 10 bases at J, leaving 10 bases unmatched. Germline assignment: CDR1 LNHDA and CDR2 SQIVND (reference sequence). The CDR3 reads CASSRGQPQGEQFF. CDR3 nucleotide sequence: TGTGCCAGTAGTAGGGGACAGCCCCAAGGGGAGCAGTTCTTC.

V gene TRBV7-2 combines with J gene TRBJ1-5; D gene unclear. Trimming left V 4 bases short and J 2 bases short, with 3 bases between. Germline V gives CDR1 SGHTA, CDR2 FQGNSA. The CDR3 contains 12 residues. Written as DNA, the CDR3 is TGTGCCAGCAGCTCGGGCAATCAGCCCCAGCATTTT. Its translation is CASSSGNQPQHF.

The chain links TRBV6-5 to TRBJ2-7; TRBD2 matches 7 bases. V trimming: 6 bases; J trimming: 4 bases; junction bases outside the gene matches: 12. Germline loops: CDR1 MNHEY, CDR2 SVGAGI. The CDR3 spans 15 residues. The CDR3 nucleotides read TGTGCCAGCAGGCAAGCCACCGGGGGGTTTTACGAGCAGTACTTC. Amino acids: CASRQATGGFYEQYF.

The genes are TRBV19 and TRBJ1-5, with 9 positions matching TRBD1. CDR1 and CDR2 (germline): LNHDA, SQIVND (reference sequence). The CDR3 totals 16 residues. With 5 bases clipped from V and 6 bases from J, the junction kept 11 bases outside the gene matches. CDR3 protein: CASSLSWTGVGQPQHF. For the CDR3, the DNA is TGTGCCAGTAGTCTCTCTTGGACAGGGGTCGGTCAGCCCCAGCATTTT.

V is TRBV10-3 and J is TRBJ2-3; TRBD2 matches at 8 bases. V lost 5 bases, J lost 4 bases, and 5 bases stayed unmatched. The CDR3 covers 14 residues. Germline values: CDR1 ENHRY, CDR2 SYGVKD. The CDR3 loop reads CAISTGLASDTQYF. CDR3 coding DNA: TGTGCCATCAGTACCGGACTAGCCTCAGATACGCAGTATTTT.

The rearrangement joins TRBV5-1 to TRBJ2-2, with D perhaps TRBD2 (5 bases). The CDR3 is made up of 15 amino acids. Trimming cost V 4 bases and J 2 bases, with 12 bases left between them. Germline CDR1 is SGHRS and CDR2 is YFSETQ. CDR3 sequence reads: CASSPLLVNTGELFF. CDR3 in DNA: TGCGCCAGCAGCCCTTTACTAGTAAACACCGGGGAGCTGTTTTTT.

This chain uses TRBV5-1 with TRBJ1-1; weak D call: TRBD1 (5 bases). This CDR3 spans 13 amino acids. V was pared by 0 bases and J by 6 bases, with 9 bases between. Germline V lookup: CDR1 SGHRS, CDR2 YFSETQ. The CDR3 loop is CASSLAGSPEAFF. The CDR3 bases are TGCGCCAGCAGCTTGGCAGGGTCCCCTGAAGCTTTCTTT.

V is TRBV7-8 and J is TRBJ1-2; unclear D gene. Trimming shortened V by 3 bases and J by 12 bases, and 23 bases separated the two germline ends. This CDR3 has 15 residues. Germline V gene sequence: CDR1 SGHVS, CDR2 FQNEAQ. In nucleotides, the CDR3 is TGTGCCAGCAGCTTCCGTCCCCTAGGTCCGGTGAAGAACACCTTC. Amino acids: CASSFRPLGPVKNTF.

The rearrangement uses TRBV10-3 and TRBJ2-1, with 8 positions matching TRBD1. This CDR3 contains 14 residues. V dropped 3 bases and J dropped 8; count of bases not matched to a gene: 6. CDR1 and CDR2 from the germline V gene are ENHRY and SYGVKD. CDR3 loop: CAISERQGADEQFF. In DNA form, the CDR3 reads TGTGCCATCAGTGAACGGCAGGGGGCCGATGAGCAGTTCTTC.

The chain joins TRBV7-8 to TRBJ2-7; TRBD1 matches at 10 bases. The V gene's germline CDR1 is SGHVS and CDR2 FQNEAQ. Trimming at V came to 4 bases and at J to 3 bases, leaving 3 bases not matched to a gene. The CDR3 has 14 amino acids. CDR3 sequence (DNA): TGTGCCAGCAGCTACGGGACAGGGGTCTACGAGCAGTACTTC. Translation: CASSYGTGVYEQYF.

The chain is built from TRBV13 and TRBJ1-3; D not resolved. This CDR3 spans 14 amino acids. From germline, CDR1 is PRHDT and CDR2 FYEKMQ (reference sequence). V was pared by 3 bases and J by 4 bases, with 10 bases between. The DNA for the CDR3 is TGTGCCAGCAGCTTGGCCACAGTGGGAAACACCATATATTTT. It encodes CASSLATVGNTIYF. The full variable domain, rest sourced from reference TRBV13 and TRBJ1-3, is AAGVIQSPRHLIKEKRETATLKCYPIPRHDTVYWYQQGPGQDPQFLISFYEKMQSDKGSIPDRFSAQQFSDYHSELNMSSLELGDSALYFCASSLATVGNTIYFGEGSWLTVV.

J is TRBJ2-7 and V is TRBV19, with D perhaps matching TRBD1 (7 bases). The germline V and J ends were trimmed by 3 bases and 1 base, with 16 bases remaining between them. Germline CDR1 is LNHDA and CDR2 is SQIVND (reference sequence). The CDR3 loop spans 16 amino acids. CDR3 amino acids: CASSMGGQSASYEQYF. The CDR3 DNA reads as TGTGCCAGTAGTATGGGGGGACAGTCAGCTTCCTACGAGCAGTACTTC.

The rearrangement links TRBV5-5 to TRBJ1-5; perhaps TRBD1 as D (5 bases). In germline, CDR1 is SGHKS, CDR2 YYEKEE (reference sequence). V was trimmed by 0 bases and J by 0 bases, leaving 13 bases between them. The CDR3 is 17 amino acids. Here the CDR3 reads CASSLVGARTSNQPQHF. The CDR3 DNA sequence: TGTGCCAGCAGCTTGGTAGGGGCCCGAACTAGCAATCAGCCCCAGCATTTT. Full variable domain (rest looked up from reference TRBV5-5 and TRBJ1-5): DAGVTQSPTHLIKTRGQQVTLRCSPISGHKSVSWYQQVLGQGPQFIFQYYEKEERGRGNFPDRFSARQFPNYSSELNVNALLLGDSALYLCASSLVGARTSNQPQHFGDGTRLSIL.

The J gene is TRBJ1-2, the V gene TRBV5-1; D may be TRBD1 (5 bases). V lost 1 base to trimming and J lost 1 base, with 17 bases between them. This CDR3 spans 17 amino acids. CDR1 and CDR2 (germline): SGHRS, YFSETQ. As DNA, the CDR3 is TGCGCCAGCAGCTTGTACGAAAATCGGGGGATTAACTATGGCTACACCTTC. Its translation is CASSLYENRGINYGYTF.

The genes are TRBV10-3 and TRBJ2-3; 8 nucleotides line up with TRBD1. Germline values: CDR1 ENHRY, CDR2 SYGVKD. The trim removed 6 bases at V and 0 bases at J, leaving 8 bases unmatched. The length of the CDR3 is 16 residues. CDR3 residues: CAISEQGALSTDTQYF. CDR3 DNA: TGTGCCATCAGCGAGCAGGGGGCACTTAGCACAGATACGCAGTATTTT.

This clone was observed once. The rearrangement links TRBV5-4 to TRBJ1-2; 12 nucleotides agree with TRBD1. The trim removed 3 bases at V and 6 bases at J, leaving 6 bases unmatched. This CDR3 contains 15 residues. Germline assignment: CDR1 SGHNT and CDR2 YYREEE (reference sequence). CDR3 DNA: TGTGCCAGCAGCTCGTGGGGACAGGGGGCGGATGGCTACACCTTC. The encoded protein is CASSSWGQGADGYTF.

The rearrangement links TRBV6-5 to TRBJ1-1, with 10 bases fitting TRBD1. V lost 1 base and J lost 5; bases outside the gene matches: 7. Germline CDR1 reads MNHEY; CDR2 reads SVGAGI. This CDR3 region has 16 residues. CDR3 region: CASSYLLPGQGTEAFF. CDR3 coding DNA: TGTGCCAGCAGTTACTTACTTCCGGGACAGGGGACTGAAGCTTTCTTT.

The rearrangement links TRBV29-1 to TRBJ1-2; D not certain. The ends were cut back, 4 bases at V and 4 bases at J, with 10 bases in the middle. This CDR3 region has 12 residues. Per germline, CDR1 SQVTM and CDR2 ANQGSEA. The CDR3: CSVGHAPYGYTF. The CDR3 region has the DNA TGCAGCGTTGGGCATGCTCCCTATGGCTACACCTTC.

The rearrangement joins TRBV28 to TRBJ2-5; TRBD1 might be the D (6 bases). V lost 5 bases, J lost 4 bases, and 20 bases lay in between. The CDR3 is made up of 16 amino acids. CDR1 and CDR2 (germline): MDHEN, SYDVKM. CDR3 DNA sequence: TGTGCCAGCAGTACCACCGCTGACAGGTTGGGAGAGACCCAGTACTTC. Residues: CASSTTADRLGETQYF.

The chain is built from TRBV19 and TRBJ1-1, with 7 bases matching TRBD1. CDR1 and CDR2 (germline): LNHDA, SQIVND (reference sequence). The V and J ends lost 9 bases and 8 bases, in that order; junction bases with no gene match: 6. CDR3 length: 11 residues. In DNA, the CDR3 is TGTGCCAGCACAGGGGTTACCGAAGCTTTCTTT. Protein product: CASTGVTEAFF.

V gene TRBV6-6 combines with J gene TRBJ2-1; the match to TRBD2 covers 11 bases. There are 13 residues in the CDR3. CDR1 is MNHNY and CDR2 is SVGAGI in the germline V gene (reference sequence). J lost 5 bases, V lost 7 bases, and 1 base had no gene match. The CDR3 nucleotides are TGTGCCAGCAAGGGACTAGCGGACAATGAGCAGTTCTTC. It yields the protein CASKGLADNEQFF.

This clone has just a few counts. This chain uses TRBV5-1 with TRBJ2-1; D may be TRBD2 (5 bases). The ends were cut back, 1 base at V and 8 bases at J, with 13 bases in the middle. The V gene's germline CDR1 is SGHRS and CDR2 YFSETQ. This CDR3 has 14 amino acids. The CDR3 reads CASSLRTTRDEQFF. Here the CDR3 DNA reads TGCGCCAGCAGCTTGAGGACCACGCGGGATGAGCAGTTCTTC.

The chain has TRBV10-3 and TRBJ2-7; tentatively, D is TRBD1 (6 bases). In germline, CDR1 is ENHRY, CDR2 SYGVKD. CDR3 length: 14 amino acids. Trimming shortened V by 7 bases and J by 0 bases, and 13 bases separated the two germline ends. In nucleotides, the CDR3 is TGTGCCATCAAGAATGACAGGAGCTCCTACGAGCAGTACTTC. As protein: CAIKNDRSSYEQYF.

This chain joins TRBV6-5 and TRBJ1-2, with 8 positions matching TRBD1. This CDR3 comprises 13 residues. Trimming removed 8 bases from V and 5 bases from J; junction bases left unmatched: 7. Germline V gene sequence: CDR1 MNHEY, CDR2 SVGAGI. The CDR3 DNA sequence: TGTGCCAGCCGCAGGGGGCTGGGGTATGGCTACACCTTC. Translating gives CASRRGLGYGYTF.

Remarks on this clone: Its ends do not fully match the called genes, so a read error is possible. This chain connects TRBV6-6 to TRBJ1-5, with D possibly being TRBD1 (6 bases). Germline V gene sequence: CDR1 MNHNY, CDR2 SVGAGI (reference sequence). This CDR3 comprises 14 residues. The CDR3 region has the DNA TGTGCCAGCAGTTTAGGACAGTCCAATCCGCCCCAGCATTTT. This gives the protein CASSLGQSNPPQHF.

On this clone itself: Other DNA sequences within the sample encode an identical CDR3. The V and J genes are TRBV5-5 and TRBJ1-4; no definite D call. Germline CDR1 reads SGHKS; CDR2 reads YYEKEE (reference sequence). This CDR3 has 15 residues. Deletions cut 6 bases from V and 5 bases from J, with 17 bases between. The CDR3 spells CASTTSGQLNEKLFF. The CDR3 DNA reads as TGTGCCAGCACCACCAGTGGGCAGTTAAATGAAAAACTGTTTTTT.